The 26 T cell receptor beta chains below all came from one sample that was sequenced in a study of blood T cell repertoires in COVID-19. Here immunoSEQ multiplex PCR was the method, and the copy in TCRdb shows in-frame clones only, minus some. The table shows some 87,000 clones, with around four fifths occurring only once. The sequencing sample was made of peripheral blood. The receptors were gathered from an elderly man with active or convalescent COVID-19.

V gene TRBV19 combines with J gene TRBJ1-2; no clear D gene. Trimming shortened V by 5 bases and J by 1 base, and 26 bases separated the two germline ends. From germline, CDR1 is LNHDA and CDR2 SQIVND (reference sequence). This CDR3 comprises 19 residues. The CDR3 DNA is TGTGCCAGTAGTTTACACCCCCCGCGGAGAGGGCCGCTTAACTATGGCTACACCTTC. Translation: CASSLHPPRRGPLNYGYTF.

J is TRBJ2-3 and V is TRBV5-1, with 7 bases matching TRBD2. The CDR3 consists of 16 residues. Losses at the gene ends were 0 bases for V and 1 base for J; bases not matched to a gene: 5. Germline CDR1 is SGHRS and CDR2 is YFSETQ. The CDR3 DNA follows: TGCGCCAGCAGCTTGGGCCTAGCGGACGGCACAGATACGCAGTATTTT. Translation gives CASSLGLADGTDTQYF.

This clone was detected a few times. J is TRBJ1-1 and V is TRBV27, with 7 bases lining up with TRBD1. The trim removed 3 bases at V and 6 bases at J, leaving 10 bases unmatched. Germline V gene lookup returns CDR1 MNHEY and CDR2 SMNVEV (reference sequence). The CDR3 covers 15 residues. CDR3 amino acids: CASSLRQGERSEAFF. The CDR3 DNA sequence: TGTGCCAGCAGTTTGCGACAGGGCGAGAGGTCTGAAGCTTTCTTT.

The chain is built from TRBV7-4 and TRBJ1-3; TRBD1 is a possible D gene (5 bases). CDR3 length: 18 amino acids. Germline V gene lookup returns CDR1 SGHVT and CDR2 SQSDAQ. V was pared by 0 bases and J by 0 bases, with 15 bases between. The CDR3 DNA is TGTGCCAGCAGCTTAGCCCGCGGGGCGAGTAGCTCTGGAAACACCATATATTTT. It yields the protein CASSLARGASSSGNTIYF.

This chain uses TRBV7-9 with TRBJ2-3; a weak D match, TRBD2 (6 bases). The CDR3 consists of 15 residues. Germline V lookup: CDR1 SEHNR, CDR2 FQNEAQ (reference sequence). Trimming stripped 1 base from V and 7 bases from J, with 15 bases between. The CDR3 nucleotides read TGTGCCAGCAGCTTAGGGGACGGGGGATGGAATACGCAGTATTTT. Residues: CASSLGDGGWNTQYF. The variable domain in full, completed from reference TRBV7-9 and TRBJ2-3, reads DTGVSQNPRHKITKRGQNVTFRCDPISEHNRLYWYRQTLGQGPEFLTYFQNEAQLEKSRLLSDRFSAERPKGSFSTLEIQRTEQGDSAMYLCASSLGDGGWNTQYFGPGTRLTVL.

The chain combines TRBV19 with TRBJ2-2; 10 bases map to TRBD1. V shed 4 bases, J shed 7 bases, and the junction held 3 bases outside the gene matches. Germline CDR1 LNHDA, CDR2 SQIVND (reference sequence). This CDR3 region has 14 residues. CDR3 amino acids: CASSKTGGGGELFF. As DNA, the CDR3 is TGTGCCAGTAGTAAGACAGGGGGCGGCGGGGAGCTGTTTTTT.

This chain links TRBV14 with TRBJ2-5; D is perhaps TRBD2 (6 bases). CDR1 and CDR2 (germline): SGHDN, FVKESK. V was shortened by 1 base and J by 3 bases, with 18 bases between the two germline ends. The length of the CDR3 is 17 residues. The CDR3 loop is CASSQVLGGKGKETQYF. CDR3 sequence (DNA): TGTGCCAGCAGCCAAGTACTCGGCGGGAAAGGAAAAGAGACCCAGTACTTC. Drawing the rest from reference TRBV14 and TRBJ2-5, the complete variable domain is EAGVTQFPSHSVIEKGQTVTLRCDPISGHDNLYWYRRVMGKEIKFLLHFVKESKQDESGMPNNRFLAERTGGTYSTLKVQPAELEDSGVYFCASSQVLGGKGKETQYFGPGTRLLVL.

The J gene is TRBJ1-1, the V gene TRBV6-5, with D possibly matching TRBD1 (5 bases). Germline lookup yields CDR1 MNHEY and CDR2 SVGAGI. This CDR3 spans 13 amino acids. The V end lost 5 bases, the J end lost 2 bases, and 9 bases lay between the germline ends. CDR3 residues: CASSLDSNTEAFF. The DNA for the CDR3 is TGTGCCAGCAGTCTCGACAGCAACACTGAAGCTTTCTTT.

This clone came up a few times. V is TRBV27 and J is TRBJ2-5; D may be TRBD1 (5 bases). Germline loops: CDR1 MNHEY, CDR2 SMNVEV (reference sequence). The CDR3 runs 16 residues. V dropped 6 bases and J dropped 2 bases, with 19 bases sitting between them. The CDR3 sequence: CASRVRSDSPQETQYF. The CDR3 DNA is TGTGCCAGCAGGGTGAGGTCTGACAGTCCGCAAGAGACCCAGTACTTC.

This clone was seen only once. This rearrangement joins TRBV5-5 to TRBJ1-1; D unresolved. The germline V gene has CDR1 SGHKS and CDR2 YYEKEE (reference sequence). V dropped 5 bases and J dropped 1 base, with 9 bases sitting between them. The CDR3 spans 13 residues. CDR3 loop: CASSLAGNTEAFF. CDR3 DNA sequence: TGTGCCAGCAGTCTGGCGGGGAACACTGAAGCTTTCTTT.

The gene calls are TRBV6-1 and TRBJ2-4; D may be TRBD2 (6 bases). Germline CDR1 MNHNS, CDR2 SASEGT. The CDR3 is 13 amino acids. V was pared by 1 base and J by 8 bases, with 9 bases between. The DNA of the CDR3 is TGTGCCAGCAGTGAAGTAAGGAGGGACATTCAGTACTTC. As protein: CASSEVRRDIQYF.

The CDR3, as DNA: TGCAGTGCTAGTAGGACAGTTTCACCCCTCCACTTT. Translation gives CSASRTVSPLHF. The V call is TRBV20-1, the J call TRBJ1-6, with D possibly being TRBD1 (6 bases). With 3 bases removed from V and 9 bases from J, the gap between germline ends came to 9 bases. CDR1 DFQATT and CDR2 SNEGSKA come from the germline V gene (reference sequence). The CDR3 runs to 12 residues.

A word on this clone: At one boundary the junction diverges from the germline segment, which might be a read error. The chain combines TRBV7-9 with TRBJ1-3; D is undetermined. From germline, CDR1 is SEHNR and CDR2 FQNEAQ (reference sequence). The CDR3 is 12 residues long. The CDR3 nucleotides read TGTGCCAGCAGCTTCACTGTAGGCGGGGAGGATTTT. Protein: CASSFTVGGEDF. Looking up the rest from reference TRBV7-9 and TRBJ1-3 gives the full variable domain: DTGVSQNPRHKITKRGQNVTFRCDPISEHNRLYWYRQTLGQGPEFLTYFQNEAQLEKSRLLSDRFSAERPKGSFSTLEIQRTEQGDSAMYLCASSFTVGGEDFGEGSWLTVV.

In DNA, the CDR3 is TGTGCCAGCAGCCCTGGAGGAGGGCCAGGGGAGACCCAGTACTTC. This gives the protein CASSPGGGPGETQYF. The V gene is TRBV7-2, the J gene TRBJ2-5, with D possibly being TRBD2 (6 bases). Germline V lookup: CDR1 SGHTA, CDR2 FQGNSA. The CDR3 covers 15 residues. V gave up 5 bases and J gave up 5 bases, with 18 bases separating them.

The chain combines TRBV5-6 with TRBJ2-7, with 11 bases identical to TRBD2. The ends lost 4 bases at V and 6 bases at J; junction bases unmatched: 12. There are 16 residues in the CDR3. Germline V gene data show CDR1 as SGHDT and CDR2 as YYEEEE. CDR3 loop: CASSTPPGLAAAEQYF. CDR3 coding DNA: TGTGCCAGCAGCACTCCACCGGGACTAGCGGCAGCCGAGCAGTACTTC.

There are a few counts of this clone. CDR3 in DNA: TGTGCCAGCAGTAAGACTAGCGGGAGCCGACATGAGCAGTTCTTC. This sequence encodes CASSKTSGSRHEQFF. The rearrangement joins TRBV6-2 or TRBV6-3 to TRBJ2-1, with 12 bases fitting TRBD2. CDR3 size: 15 residues. Germline lookup yields CDR1 MNHEY and CDR2 SVGEGT. With V trimmed by 5 bases and J by 8 bases, 7 bases remained unmatched.

The rearrangement links TRBV19 to TRBJ1-5; weak D call: TRBD1 (6 bases). V lost 3 bases, J lost 4 bases, and 13 bases lay in between. Germline-derived CDR1 and CDR2 are LNHDA and SQIVND (reference sequence). The length of the CDR3 is 15 residues. CDR3 sequence: CASSIIPGENQPQHF. The CDR3 DNA reads as TGTGCCAGTAGTATCATTCCAGGGGAGAATCAGCCCCAGCATTTT.

V gene TRBV11-3 combines with J gene TRBJ2-7; TRBD2 aligns across 8 bases. CDR1 is SGHNT, CDR2 YENEEA, per germline. The CDR3 is 15 residues long. J was trimmed by 7 bases and V by 5 bases; bases with no gene match: 13. CDR3 amino acids: CASSRRTSGSGEQYF. In DNA, the CDR3 is TGTGCCAGCAGCCGTCGAACTAGCGGAAGTGGGGAGCAGTACTTC. The whole variable domain, remainder taken from reference TRBV11-3 and TRBJ2-7, is EAGVVQSPRYKIIEKKQPVAFWCNPISGHNTLYWYLQNLGQGPELLIRYENEEAVDDSQLPKDRFSAERLKGVDSTLKIQPAELGDSAVYLCASSRRTSGSGEQYFGPGTRLTVT.

This clone was seen only a few times. The chain recombines TRBV14 with TRBJ2-1, with a tentative D call TRBD1 (6 bases). Trimming stripped 0 bases from V and 6 bases from J, with 9 bases between. This CDR3 has 14 residues. Germline V gene sequence: CDR1 SGHDN, CDR2 FVKESK. The chain's CDR3 is CASSQDRRGNEQFF. As DNA, the CDR3 is TGTGCCAGCAGCCAAGATCGCAGGGGCAATGAGCAGTTCTTC.

The gene calls are TRBV28 and TRBJ2-7; 13 bases fit TRBD2. The CDR3 spans 19 residues. With 5 bases clipped from V and 6 bases from J, the junction kept 19 bases outside the gene matches. Per germline, CDR1 MDHEN and CDR2 SYDVKM. The CDR3 DNA reads TGTGCCAGCAGTCCGCCGACTAGCGGGAGGCGGGGGGTTGGGTCCGAGCAGTACTTC. This sequence encodes CASSPPTSGRRGVGSEQYF.

The chain couples TRBV5-8 to TRBJ2-7, with TRBD2 matching over 8 bases. The CDR3 contains 17 residues. Germline V gives CDR1 SGHTS, CDR2 YDEGEE. The V segment lost 4 bases and the J segment 2 bases; nucleotides outside the gene matches: 14. CDR3 nucleotides: TGTGCCAGCAGCCTTGGGGTGAGCGGGAGCTATCCCTACGAGCAGTACTTC. Encoded protein: CASSLGVSGSYPYEQYF.

This clone was counted between two and nine times. This chain connects TRBV2 to TRBJ1-2; unclear D gene. Germline loops: CDR1 SNHLY, CDR2 FYNNEI. V lost 10 bases and J lost 1, with 7 bases in between. The CDR3 has 11 amino acids. CDR3 sequence (DNA): TGTGCCACCTATTTTAACTATGGCTACACCTTC. Protein: CATYFNYGYTF.

J is TRBJ2-5 and V is TRBV5-1, with D tentatively TRBD2 (6 bases). Germline V gene data show CDR1 as SGHRS and CDR2 as YFSETQ. This CDR3 has 14 residues. Trimming took 0 bases from V and 3 from J, leaving 9 bases between them. CDR3 nucleotide sequence: TGCGCCAGCAGCTTGGAAGGACTAAAAGAGACCCAGTACTTC. Residues: CASSLEGLKETQYF.

The rearrangement links TRBV25-1 to TRBJ2-5; no firm D call. In germline, CDR1 is MGHDK, CDR2 SYGVNS. CDR3 length equals 12 residues. Trimming left V 5 bases short and J 5 bases short, with 9 bases between. CDR3 DNA: TGTGCCAGCAGTAGAGCCGCCGAGACCCAGTACTTC. As protein: CASSRAAETQYF.

This chain connects TRBV30 to TRBJ1-3, with TRBD1 matching over 10 bases. From germline, CDR1 is GTSNPN and CDR2 SVGIG (reference sequence). CDR3 size: 17 residues. The V gene end was trimmed by 2 bases and the J gene end by 0 bases; junction bases not matched to a gene: 7. CDR3 nucleotides: TGTGCCTGGAGTTCGGGACAGGGGCCAGGCTCTGGAAACACCATATATTTT. Protein sequence: CAWSSGQGPGSGNTIYF.

The chain combines TRBV28 with TRBJ1-1, with D tentatively TRBD1 (5 bases). Trimming shortened V by 5 bases and J by 3 bases, and 10 bases separated the two germline ends. The germline V gene has CDR1 MDHEN and CDR2 SYDVKM. The CDR3 runs 13 residues. In DNA, the CDR3 is TGTGCCAGCAGTACCAGGGCTTACACTGAAGCTTTCTTT. Encoded protein: CASSTRAYTEAFF.